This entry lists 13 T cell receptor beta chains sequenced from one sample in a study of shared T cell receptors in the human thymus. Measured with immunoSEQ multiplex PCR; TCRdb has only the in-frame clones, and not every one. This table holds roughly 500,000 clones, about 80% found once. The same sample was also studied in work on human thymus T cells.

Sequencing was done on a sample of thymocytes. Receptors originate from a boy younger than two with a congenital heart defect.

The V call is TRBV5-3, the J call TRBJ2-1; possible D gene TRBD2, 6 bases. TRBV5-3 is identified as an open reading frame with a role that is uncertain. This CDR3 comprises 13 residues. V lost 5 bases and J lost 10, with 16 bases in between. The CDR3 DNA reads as TGTGCCAGAAGTTCGGAGGGTCGCGGCGAGCAGTTCTTC. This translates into CARSSEGRGEQFF.

The CDR3 is CASSATGDSNQPQHF. The CDR3 bases are TGTGCCAGCAGTGCCACAGGGGATAGCAATCAGCCCCAGCATTTT. V usage is TRBV6-1 and J usage is TRBJ1-5; 7 nucleotides align to TRBD1. With 4 bases clipped from V and 0 bases from J, the junction kept 3 bases outside the gene matches. This CDR3 has 15 residues. CDR1 and CDR2 from the germline V gene are MNHNS and SASEGT.

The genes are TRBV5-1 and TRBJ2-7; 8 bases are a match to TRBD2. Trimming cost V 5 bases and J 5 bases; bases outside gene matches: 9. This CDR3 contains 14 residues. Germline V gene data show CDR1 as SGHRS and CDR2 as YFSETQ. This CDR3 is CASRSTSGYHEQYF. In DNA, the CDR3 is TGCGCCAGCAGAAGTACTAGCGGTTACCACGAGCAGTACTTC.

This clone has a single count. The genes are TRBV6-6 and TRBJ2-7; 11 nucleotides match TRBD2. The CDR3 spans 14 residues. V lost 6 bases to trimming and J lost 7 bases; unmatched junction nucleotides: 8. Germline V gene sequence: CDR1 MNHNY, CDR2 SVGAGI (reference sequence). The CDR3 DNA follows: TGTGCCAGCAGCCGACTAGCGGGAAGGTATGAGCAGTACTTC. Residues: CASSRLAGRYEQYF.

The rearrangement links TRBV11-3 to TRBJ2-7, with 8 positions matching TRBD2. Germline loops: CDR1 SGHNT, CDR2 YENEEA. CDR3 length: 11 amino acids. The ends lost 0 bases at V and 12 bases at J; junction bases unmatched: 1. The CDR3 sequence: CASSLDREGYF. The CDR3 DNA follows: TGTGCCAGCAGCTTAGACCGGGAGGGGTACTTC.

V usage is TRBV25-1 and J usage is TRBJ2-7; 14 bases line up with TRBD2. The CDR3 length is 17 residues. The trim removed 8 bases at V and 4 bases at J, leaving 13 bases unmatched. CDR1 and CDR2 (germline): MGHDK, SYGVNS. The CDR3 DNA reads TGTGCCAGCGCCCGACGGACTAGCGGGAGGAGTGGTTACGAGCAGTACTTC. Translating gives CASARRTSGRSGYEQYF.

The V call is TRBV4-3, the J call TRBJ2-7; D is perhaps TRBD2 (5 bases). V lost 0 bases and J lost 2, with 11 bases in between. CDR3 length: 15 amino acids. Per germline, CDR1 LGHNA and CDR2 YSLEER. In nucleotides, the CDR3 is TGCGCCAGCAGCCAAGACGTGGGAGAGGCCTACGAGCAGTACTTC. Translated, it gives CASSQDVGEAYEQYF.

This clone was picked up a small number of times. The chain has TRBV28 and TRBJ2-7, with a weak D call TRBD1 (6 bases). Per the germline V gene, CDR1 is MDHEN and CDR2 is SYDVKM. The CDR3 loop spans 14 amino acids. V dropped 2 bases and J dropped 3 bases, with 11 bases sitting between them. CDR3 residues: CASSLGQGNYEQYF. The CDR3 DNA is TGTGCCAGCAGTTTAGGCCAGGGGAACTACGAGCAGTACTTC.

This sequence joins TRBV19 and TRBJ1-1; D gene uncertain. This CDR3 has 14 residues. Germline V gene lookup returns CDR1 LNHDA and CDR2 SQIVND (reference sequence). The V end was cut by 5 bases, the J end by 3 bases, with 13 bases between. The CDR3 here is CASSPLPGYTEAFF. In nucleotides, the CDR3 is TGTGCCAGTAGTCCATTACCGGGATACACTGAAGCTTTCTTT.

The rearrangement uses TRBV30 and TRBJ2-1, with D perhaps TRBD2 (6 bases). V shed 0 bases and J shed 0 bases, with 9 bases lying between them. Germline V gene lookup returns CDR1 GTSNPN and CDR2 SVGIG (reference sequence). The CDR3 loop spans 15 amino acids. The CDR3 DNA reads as TGTGCCTGGAGTGTGGACTACCACTCCTACAATGAGCAGTTCTTC. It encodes CAWSVDYHSYNEQFF. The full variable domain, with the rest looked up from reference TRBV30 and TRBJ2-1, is SQTIHQWPATLVQPVGSPLSLECTVEGTSNPNLYWYRQAAGRGLQLLFYSVGIGQISSEVPQNLSASRPQDRQFILSSKKLLLSDSGFYLCAWSVDYHSYNEQFFGPGTRLTVL.

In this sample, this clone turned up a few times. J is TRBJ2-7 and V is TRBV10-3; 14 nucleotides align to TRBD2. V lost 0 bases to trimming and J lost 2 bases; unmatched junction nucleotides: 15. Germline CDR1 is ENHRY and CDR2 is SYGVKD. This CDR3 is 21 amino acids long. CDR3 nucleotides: TGTGCCATCAGTGAGTCCATCCGTCCCGGGACTAGCGGGAGAAATACCTACGAGCAGTACTTC. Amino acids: CAISESIRPGTSGRNTYEQYF.

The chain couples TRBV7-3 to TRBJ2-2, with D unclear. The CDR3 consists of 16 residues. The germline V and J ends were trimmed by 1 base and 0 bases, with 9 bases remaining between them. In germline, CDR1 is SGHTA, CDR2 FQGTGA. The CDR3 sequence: CASSLNSLANTGELFF. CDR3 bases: TGTGCCAGCAGCTTAAACTCTCTCGCGAACACCGGGGAGCTGTTTTTT. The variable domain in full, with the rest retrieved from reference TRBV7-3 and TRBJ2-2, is GAGVSQTPSNKVTEKGKYVELRCDPISGHTALYWYRQSLGQGPEFLIYFQGTGAADDSGLPNDRFFAVRPEGSVSTLKIQRTERGDSAVYLCASSLNSLANTGELFFGEGSRLTVL.

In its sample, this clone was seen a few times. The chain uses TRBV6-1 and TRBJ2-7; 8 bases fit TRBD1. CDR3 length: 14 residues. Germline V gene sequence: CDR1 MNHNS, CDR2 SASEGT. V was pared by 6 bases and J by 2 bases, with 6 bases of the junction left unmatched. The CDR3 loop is CASRDSDRAYEQYF. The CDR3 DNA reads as TGTGCCAGCAGAGACTCGGACAGGGCCTACGAGCAGTACTTC.